This T cell receptor beta chain was profiled in a study of T-cell reconstitution after alpha-beta-depleted transplantation in children. A few counts support this clonotype. Germline V lookup: CDR1 SGHRS, CDR2 YFSETQ. This CDR3 comprises 15 residues. The J segment lost 2 bases and the V segment lost 5 bases, leaving 9 bases of the junction unmatched. Unique molecular identifiers were built into the TCRbeta library. TCRdb independently ran MiXCR on the PCR reads; one entry per CDR3 protein. The sample consists of some 390,000 distinct CDR3 sequences, around 20% of them appearing once. The clonotype comes from a human donor who donated a stem cell graft to a child with acute myeloid leukemia. The starting material was PBMCs from the stem cell graft donor, obtained from the stem cell graft. This chain links TRBV5-1 with TRBJ2-7; 8 nucleotides match TRBD1. The CDR3, as DNA: TGCGCCAGCAGACCAATCCAGGGGGCCACCTACGAGCAGTACTTC. Translated, it gives CASRPIQGATYEQYF.